These 13 T cell receptor beta chains were all obtained from the same sample, sequenced in a study of breast tumors, draining lymph nodes, adjacent tissues. A single record per CDR3 protein comes from TCRdb applying MiXCR to the multiplex PCR reads. The sample includes under 15,000 distinct CDR3 sequences, approximately 35% of them seen just once. Sequenced material: breast tumor tissue. These receptors all stem from a female donor with breast cancer. Some clones in this sample may be carry-over from other donors' samples.

This chain connects TRBV6-1 to TRBJ2-3; a possible D gene is TRBD1 (6 bases). This CDR3 has 15 residues. Germline-derived CDR1 and CDR2 are MNHNS and SASEGT. The V end lost 3 bases, the J end lost 8 bases, and 18 bases lay between the germline ends. The CDR3 nucleotides are TGTGCCAGCAGTGACTTTGGACAGAGGTCAGGTACGCAGTATTTT. This translates into CASSDFGQRSGTQYF.

This clonotype is labeled as medium-sized. The genes are TRBV7-2 and TRBJ2-3; a possible D gene is TRBD2 (5 bases). Trimming removed 5 bases at V and 4 bases at J, with 13 bases between. The CDR3 is 14 residues long. CDR1 SGHTA and CDR2 FQGNSA come from the germline V gene. CDR3 nucleotide sequence: TGTGCCAGCAGCCTAAGCGGTCCCCCAGATACGCAGTATTTT. It encodes CASSLSGPPDTQYF.

This clonotype turned up a few times. This could be a read error, since a much larger clone is one nucleotide away. This chain connects TRBV7-6 to TRBJ2-5; 8 nucleotides align to TRBD2. The CDR3 covers 16 residues. CDR1 is SGHVS and CDR2 is FNYEAQ in the germline V gene. The ends lost 11 bases at V and 2 bases at J; junction bases unmatched: 16. This chain's CDR3 is CACTKKAGGLQETQYF. CDR3 DNA sequence: TGTGCCTGCACCAAGAAGGCGGGGGGTCTACAAGAGACCCAGTACTTC.

The chain links TRBV7-2 to TRBJ2-7, with 13 nucleotides matching TRBD2. With 5 bases clipped from V and 5 bases from J, the junction kept 9 bases outside the gene matches. Germline values: CDR1 SGHTA, CDR2 FQGNSA. The CDR3 runs to 16 residues. The CDR3 DNA reads as TGTGCCAGCAGCCCTCGGGGACTAGCGGGATTGCACGAGCAGTACTTC. It translates to CASSPRGLAGLHEQYF.

This clonotype was detected ten times or more. The chain has TRBV5-1 and TRBJ2-7; a weak D match, TRBD2 (7 bases). CDR3 length: 15 amino acids. Trimming shortened V by 4 bases and J by 7 bases, and 21 bases separated the two germline ends. Per the germline V gene, CDR1 is SGHRS and CDR2 is YFSETQ. CDR3 bases: TGCGCCAGCAGCCCAATCGTGGGGGCCGGGGGGGAGCAGTACTTC. This sequence encodes CASSPIVGAGGEQYF.

This clonotype was detected many times. The chain links TRBV28 to TRBJ1-2; the match to TRBD1 covers 8 bases. Trimming cost V 7 bases and J 4 bases; bases outside gene matches: 8. The CDR3 length is 14 residues. Germline CDR1 is MDHEN and CDR2 is SYDVKM. In DNA, the CDR3 is TGTGCCAGCACAACGACAGGGGCCGTCTATGGCTACACCTTC. It codes for CASTTTGAVYGYTF.

This clonotype has ten or more counts. This chain joins TRBV6-1 and TRBJ1-5; maybe TRBD1 (5 bases). The CDR3 consists of 14 residues. V was shortened by 10 bases and J by 1 base, with 14 bases between the two germline ends. Per the germline V gene, CDR1 is MNHNS and CDR2 is SASEGT. The CDR3 sequence: CATWGVASNQPQHF. The DNA for the CDR3 is TGTGCCACCTGGGGGGTAGCGAGCAATCAGCCCCAGCATTTT.

This clonotype is labeled as medium-sized. The chain's CDR3 is CASSYERVRSPLHF. The CDR3 bases are TGTGCCAGCAGTTACGAAAGGGTCCGGTCACCCCTCCACTTT. The genes are TRBV6-6 and TRBJ1-6; D not resolved. Germline lookup yields CDR1 MNHNY and CDR2 SVGAGI (reference sequence). The CDR3 extends over 14 amino acids. Trimming took off 2 bases at V and 10 bases at J, with 12 bases between the two ends.

The rearrangement joins TRBV19 to TRBJ2-7; maybe TRBD1 (6 bases). The CDR3 has 14 residues. V lost 6 bases and J 1 base, leaving 13 bases between the germline ends. Per germline, CDR1 LNHDA and CDR2 SQIVND (reference sequence). As DNA, the CDR3 is TGTGCCAGTAGAAGACAGGCAAGTTCCTACGAGCAGTACTTC. Translation: CASRRQASSYEQYF.

To note about this clonotype: One end of the junction varies from germline; a read error may be responsible. V is TRBV20-1 and J is TRBJ2-3, with TRBD1 identical over 10 bases. The CDR3 consists of 15 residues. Germline CDR1 is DFQATT and CDR2 is SNEGSKA (reference sequence). CDR3 DNA: TGCAGTGCTAGTCGCCGGGACAGGGGCACAGATACGCAGTACTTT. Protein product: CSASRRDRGTDTQYF.

The table lists this clonotype with many counts. V usage is TRBV3-1 and J usage is TRBJ2-5; the D gene is possibly TRBD1 (6 bases). CDR3 length: 15 amino acids. The germline V gene encodes CDR1 LGHDT and CDR2 YNNKEL (reference sequence). V was trimmed by 0 bases and J by 0 bases, leaving 8 bases between them. The CDR3 reads CASSQEDRYQETQYF. For the CDR3, the DNA is TGTGCCAGCAGCCAAGAAGACAGGTACCAAGAGACCCAGTACTTC.

Sample share makes this clonotype medium-sized (0.01 to 0.1%). The chain employs TRBV19 and TRBJ1-4; 8 bases line up with TRBD1. CDR1 and CDR2 from the germline V gene are LNHDA and SQIVND (reference sequence). J lost 7 bases, V lost 5 bases, and 9 bases had no gene match. The CDR3 length is 15 residues. The CDR3 loop is CASSSQGARGEKLFF. The CDR3 DNA follows: TGTGCCAGTAGTTCCCAGGGGGCGAGAGGTGAAAAACTGTTTTTT.

The chain combines TRBV25-1 with TRBJ1-1, with D unclear. V was trimmed by 3 bases and J by 4 bases, leaving 9 bases between them. Germline V lookup: CDR1 MGHDK, CDR2 SYGVNS. This CDR3 comprises 13 residues. Written as DNA, the CDR3 is TGTGCCAGCAGTGACCGGACTGCCACTGAAGCTTTCTTT. Translated: CASSDRTATEAFF. The full variable domain, rest sourced from reference TRBV25-1 and TRBJ1-1, is EADIYQTPRYLVIGTGKKITLECSQTMGHDKMYWYQQDPGMELHLIHYSYGVNSTEKGDLSSESTVSRIRTEHFPLTLESARPSHTSQYLCASSDRTATEAFFGQGTRLTVV.